A selection of T cell receptor beta chains follows, all from one sample in a study of shared clonotypes between healthy human individuals. The table came from immunoSEQ multiplex PCR; TCRdb's copy has only in-frame clones and leaves some out. This table has hundreds of thousands of clones, 73% appearing once. Input material: memory CD4+ T cells sorted from blood. These receptors all come from a woman aged 25 to 39 in good health. CDR3s include the opening cysteine and the closing phenylalanine or tryptophan. The D gene is left open where the match is weak. Rows give clone size only sometimes, using once, few, many, or a class for an expanded clone.

size,V,D,J,DNA,CDR3
once,TRBV27,TRBD2,TRBJ2-2,TGTGCCAGCAGGGCAGGGGGACTAGCGGGAGGGCCTTTGCGCACCGGGGAGCTGTTTTTT,CASRAGGLAGGPLRTGELFF
few,TRBV9,.,TRBJ2-7,TGTGCCAGCAGCCCTAGCTCCTACGAGCAGTACTTC,CASSPSSYEQYF
.,TRBV7-2,.,TRBJ2-7,TGTGCCAGCAGCCGACAGGCCTACGAGCAGTACTTC,CASSRQAYEQYF
.,TRBV29-1,.,TRBJ2-1,TGCAGCGTTTATGGCCCTCGGGACAATGAGCAGTTCTTC,CSVYGPRDNEQFF
few,TRBV27,.,TRBJ2-3,TGTGCCAGCAGTTTAGAACGGTATGGCACAGATACGCAGTATTTT,CASSLERYGTDTQYF
.,TRBV7-3,TRBD1,TRBJ2-7,TGTGCCAGCAGCCCGGACAGGGGGTGGGAGCAGTACTTC,CASSPDRGWEQYF
.,TRBV2,.,TRBJ2-3,TGTGCCAGCAAGTGGCAGGAGGGCCTATATACGCAGTATTTT,CASKWQEGLYTQYF
.,TRBV7-2,.,TRBJ2-3,TGTGCCAGCAGCTTACAGGGATTAAGTACAGATACGCAGTATTTT,CASSLQGLSTDTQYF
once,TRBV19,.,TRBJ2-4,TGTGCCAGTAGTATATCAGGAATTAAAAACATTCAGTACTTC,CASSISGIKNIQYF
few,TRBV11-3,TRBD2,TRBJ2-1,TGTGCCAGCAGCGCTTGGGAGGGAGCCGGGGATGAGCAGTTCTTC,CASSAWEGAGDEQFF
.,TRBV6-6,.,TRBJ2-3,TGTGCCTCGAAGGTGGGCCCCACAGATACGCAGTATTTT,CASKVGPTDTQYF
.,TRBV5-4,.,TRBJ1-2,TGTGCCAGCAGCTTAGCGGCAGGGACTACCTATGGCTACACCTTC,CASSLAAGTTYGYTF
.,TRBV4-2,.,TRBJ2-2,TGTGCCAGCAGCCAAAGACAGGCCCCGAGCACCGGGGAGCTGTTTTTT,CASSQRQAPSTGELFF
.,TRBV2,.,TRBJ2-1,TGTGCCAGCAGTGAAGAGGATGAGCAGTTCTTC,CASSEEDEQFF
.,TRBV2,TRBD2,TRBJ2-5,TGTGCCAGCAGTCCAAGACTAGCGGGAGTAGCGGAAGAGACCCAGTACTTC,CASSPRLAGVAEETQYF
.,TRBV19,.,TRBJ1-2,TGTGCCAGCAACGACGTAGGACAGACCTATGGCTACACCTTC,CASNDVGQTYGYTF
.,TRBV9,.,TRBJ1-1,TGTGCCAGCAGCGTAGGGTCCGCTCTGAACACTGAAGCTTTCTTT,CASSVGSALNTEAFF
.,TRBV5-4,.,TRBJ2-1,TGTGCCAGCAGCTCTTCCTCCCGGGGGCATGAGCAGTTCTTC,CASSSSSRGHEQFF
.,TRBV6-5,TRBD1,TRBJ2-7,TGTGCCAGCAGACCGCGGACAGGGGGCTCCTACGAGCAGTACTTC,CASRPRTGGSYEQYF
.,TRBV5-4,.,TRBJ2-7,TGTGCCAGCAGCTTGAGGGGCGGGACTCTTCACGAGCAGTACTTC,CASSLRGGTLHEQYF
.,TRBV6-1,.,TRBJ2-5,TGTGCCAGCAGGGAGGGGCAGGTAACCCAAGAGACCCAGTACTTC,CASREGQVTQETQYF
.,TRBV27,.,TRBJ2-3,TGTGCCAGCAGTTTTTTCTCCGGAGATACGCAGTATTTT,CASSFFSGDTQYF